These T cell receptor beta chains were read from a single sample in a study of OX40 agonist ivuxolimab in advanced cancers. The protocol was immunoSEQ multiplex PCR, while the TCRdb copy is restricted to in-frame clones and leaves out a portion. The sample holds around 20,000 clones, around two thirds seen once. The specimen comprised CD4+ or CD8+ T cells sorted from blood, sampled in a trial of the OX40 agonist ivuxolimab. The receptors were gathered from an adult with an advanced solid tumor such as melanoma, head and neck, liver or kidney cancer. Both conserved end residues are part of each CDR3. D genes are given only for firm matches. The size entry is marked missing in some rows and otherwise reads once, few, many or a size class.

TGTGCCAGCAGCTTCGATTCCGGATGGAATGAGCAGTTCTTC	CASSFDSGWNEQFF	.	TRBV7-9	TRBJ2-1	.
TGTGCCAGCAGGGAGGGGTACGAGCAGTACTTC	CASREGYEQYF	.	TRBV27	TRBJ2-7	.
TGTGCCAGCAGTTCCGGGACTAGCGGGAGGGCCTGGGGGGGGTTTGAGCAGTTCTTC	CASSSGTSGRAWGGFEQFF	.	TRBV27	TRBJ2-1	TRBD2
TGTGCCAGCAGAGAACCGTCAGGGAACTATGGCTACACCTTC	CASREPSGNYGYTF	.	TRBV2	TRBJ1-2	.
TGTGCCAGTAGATCGACTAGCGGGAGTGAGACCCAGTACTTC	CASRSTSGSETQYF	.	TRBV19	TRBJ2-5	TRBD2
TGTGCCAGCAGCTTACGGATGGTGGACGTAATGACTGAAGCTTTCTTT	CASSLRMVDVMTEAFF	.	TRBV7-8	TRBJ1-1	.
TGTGCCAGCAGTTCTGACGGGGGTTGGGAGACCCAGTACTTC	CASSSDGGWETQYF	.	TRBV6-6	TRBJ2-5	.
TGTGCCAGCAGCGTAGAATTTCAGGGGCTGGACACCGGGGAGCTGTTTTTT	CASSVEFQGLDTGELFF	.	TRBV9	TRBJ2-2	.
TGCGCCAGCAGCTGGACCCTGGGGGAGCTGTTTTTT	CASSWTLGELFF	few	TRBV5-1	TRBJ2-2	.
TGTGCCACGGAGGAGGGGAGGGAAAACACTGAAGCTTTCTTT	CATEEGRENTEAFF	medium-sized	TRBV15	TRBJ1-1	.
TGTGCCAGCGCGGGCTACGGGGAGCTGTTTTTT	CASAGYGELFF	.	TRBV9	TRBJ2-2	.
TGTGCCAGCAGTGAAGAGGGACAGGGTGTGAGCGGCTACACCTTC	CASSEEGQGVSGYTF	few	TRBV6-1	TRBJ1-2	TRBD1
TGTGCCAGCAGCCACGGGACTACAGATACGCAGTATTTT	CASSHGTTDTQYF	medium-sized	TRBV11-3	TRBJ2-3	.
TGTGCCAGCAGTCCCTCTGGTAGCAATCAGCCCCAGCATTTT	CASSPSGSNQPQHF	.	TRBV28	TRBJ1-5	.
TGCGCCAGCAGCCAGGACAGGGACTCACCCCTCCACTTT	CASSQDRDSPLHF	few	TRBV5-1	TRBJ1-6	TRBD1
TGTGCCAGCAGCTTGGCTGGCGGAAACTATGGCTACACCTTC	CASSLAGGNYGYTF	few	TRBV5-4	TRBJ1-2	.
TGTGCCAGCAGCTTAGCAGGGGCTGGGGCCAATGAGCAGTTCTTC	CASSLAGAGANEQFF	few	TRBV11-2	TRBJ2-1	.
TGTGCCAGCAGTTTGGCCCACCGCACAGATACGCAGTATTTT	CASSLAHRTDTQYF	.	TRBV28	TRBJ2-3	.
TGTGCCAGCAGTCCCCTCCGCAACCCCCACACCGGGGAGCTGTTTTTT	CASSPLRNPHTGELFF	.	TRBV2	TRBJ2-2	.
TGTGCCAGCAGCGCCGGGGCAGACCAAGAGACCCAGTACTTC	CASSAGADQETQYF	.	TRBV7-2	TRBJ2-5	.
TGTGCCAGCAGCTTCGAGGGGCGCATCCTAAGGGGGGAGCTGTTTTTT	CASSFEGRILRGELFF	.	TRBV7-8	TRBJ2-2	.
TGTGCCAGCAGTTTATGGCGGAGCTCCACAGATACGCAGTATTTT	CASSLWRSSTDTQYF	few	TRBV28	TRBJ2-3	.
TGTGCCAGCAGCTTGGCTGGCGGGAGGGTCTCGACAGATACGCAGTATTTT	CASSLAGGRVSTDTQYF	.	TRBV5-4	TRBJ2-3	TRBD2
TGTGCCAGCAGCCCGTGGCGGGAGACCTACGAGCAGTACTTC	CASSPWRETYEQYF	.	TRBV7-8	TRBJ2-7	TRBD2
TGTGCCAGCAGCCTCCGGGACGGGAGAGAGTATGGCTACACCTTC	CASSLRDGREYGYTF	.	TRBV9	TRBJ1-2	.
TGTGCCAGCAGTCCGTACAGGGAATTGTCCTACAATGAGCAGTTCTTC	CASSPYRELSYNEQFF	.	TRBV28	TRBJ2-1	.
TGTGCCAGCAGTGAGGAGACAGGGGCCAAGAGCTCCTACGAGCAGTACTTC	CASSEETGAKSSYEQYF	.	TRBV2	TRBJ2-7	TRBD1
TGCGCCAGCAGCTTGGGAGCGTCGGACACAATCTACAATGAGCAGTTCTTC	CASSLGASDTIYNEQFF	.	TRBV5-1	TRBJ2-1	.
TGTGCCACCTGGGGAGGTTCTGGTCAGCCCCAGCATTTT	CATWGGSGQPQHF	few	TRBV6-6	TRBJ1-5	.
TGCGCCAGCAGCCAAGATCAAGGGGCAACCTACGAGCAGTACTTC	CASSQDQGATYEQYF	.	TRBV4-1	TRBJ2-7	.
TGTGCCATCAGTGATGGGGACAGCTACGAGCAGTACTTC	CAISDGDSYEQYF	.	TRBV10-3	TRBJ2-7	TRBD1
TGCGCCAGCAGTTTGAGAGGACTAGCGGGCCTAGGCGGGGAGCTGTTTTTT	CASSLRGLAGLGGELFF	.	TRBV5-1	TRBJ2-2	TRBD2
TGTGCCAGCAGCGTAGGGGACGAGCAGTACTTC	CASSVGDEQYF	.	TRBV9	TRBJ2-7	.
TGTGCCAGCAGGGACAATGAGCAGTTCTTC	CASRDNEQFF	few	TRBV6-6	TRBJ2-1	.
TGTGCCAGCAGTTTGATGACGGTAATGAATGAGCAGTTCTTC	CASSLMTVMNEQFF	.	TRBV28	TRBJ2-1	.
TGTGCCAGCAGGGGAGGGACTAGCGGGAGGCAAGAGCAGTTCTTC	CASRGGTSGRQEQFF	once	TRBV2	TRBJ2-1	TRBD2
TGTGCCAGCAGCTCCGGGACAGCGTCCTACGAGCAGTACTTC	CASSSGTASYEQYF	.	TRBV7-6	TRBJ2-7	TRBD1
TGTGCCAGCAGTTCGGGCAGTCCCCATTTCGGCTACACCTTC	CASSSGSPHFGYTF	.	TRBV6-5	TRBJ1-2	.
TGTGCCAGCAGCCCTACTGGGGGCCCAGATACGCAGTATTTT	CASSPTGGPDTQYF	.	TRBV6-5	TRBJ2-3	.
TGCAGCGTTTTTTTGACAGGGGGCGGCTACGAGCAGTACTTC	CSVFLTGGGYEQYF	medium-sized	TRBV29-1	TRBJ2-7	TRBD1
TGCGCCAGCACCCGGGACAGGGAGTACGAGCAGTACTTC	CASTRDREYEQYF	.	TRBV10-1	TRBJ2-7	TRBD1
TGTGCCAGCAGCTTAGCGTCGGCTAGCGGGAAGGGGAATGAGCAGTTCTTC	CASSLASASGKGNEQFF	once	TRBV7-9	TRBJ2-1	TRBD2
TGTGCCAGCAGCGTAGACAGCAGCCTTAACTATGGCTACACCTTC	CASSVDSSLNYGYTF	medium-sized	TRBV9	TRBJ1-2	.
TGTGCCAGCAGCTTTTACAGGGACGGCTACACCTTC	CASSFYRDGYTF	medium-sized	TRBV7-9	TRBJ1-2	.
TGTGCCAGCAGCTGGGCGGGGGTGAACACTGAAGCTTTCTTT	CASSWAGVNTEAFF	.	TRBV5-5	TRBJ1-1	.
TGTGCCAGCAGCTTGCAAGGGGCGCTTCAGCCCCAGCATTTT	CASSLQGALQPQHF	.	TRBV5-3	TRBJ1-5	.
TGTGCCATCAGTGATATCACGGGTACTAGCGGGCACAGCACAGATACGCAGTATTTT	CAISDITGTSGHSTDTQYF	.	TRBV10-3	TRBJ2-3	TRBD2
TGTGCCAGCAGTTACTCGGGAGTGGGCGGGGAGCTGTTTTTT	CASSYSGVGGELFF	.	TRBV6-5	TRBJ2-2	.
TGCGCCAGCAGCCAAGATGCTTCCTGGAACACTGAAGCTTTCTTT	CASSQDASWNTEAFF	few	TRBV4-3	TRBJ1-1	.
TGTGCCAGTAGTCTACCCTCAGGGGGCGATGGCTACACCTTC	CASSLPSGGDGYTF	few	TRBV19	TRBJ1-2	TRBD1
TGCGCCAGCAGTCGGGACAGATCTAACGAGCAGTACTTC	CASSRDRSNEQYF	few	TRBV4-1	TRBJ2-7	TRBD1
TGTGCCAGCAGCTCCGACAGGCGGGGGGCAACTAATGAAAAACTGTTTTTT	CASSSDRRGATNEKLFF	.	TRBV11-2	TRBJ1-4	.
TGTGCCAGCAGCTTCATGGGACAGGGGGCTTACGAGCAGTACTTC	CASSFMGQGAYEQYF	.	TRBV7-8	TRBJ2-7	TRBD1
TGTGCCACCAGCAATTGGGAGACGGAGGAAAAACTGTTTTTT	CATSNWETEEKLFF	few	TRBV15	TRBJ1-4	.